This TCR beta chain was profiled in a study of T-cell memory formation after mild COVID-19. Study in general: Largely, the TCR clusters proved donor specific. Whole-study results and caveats: Clones that got smaller from day 15 to 85 had even CD4/CD8, while clones growing later tipped toward CD4+.

Notes on this clonotype: The antigen is not known.

Germline assignment: CDR1 LGHNA and CDR2 YSLEER. The V gene lost 7 bases and the J gene lost 8 bases, with 5 bases spanning the gap. The CDR3 covers 9 residues. With constant-segment primers, 5'RACE yielded cDNA libraries of TCR alpha and TCR beta that carried sample barcodes and UMIs. TCRdb reprocessed the 5' RACE reads with MiXCR, giving one entry per CDR3 protein. The sample contains about 34,000 distinct CDR3 sequences, around 7.7% of which appear only once. The sample comprised PBMCs or a T cell subset sorted from them (not recorded which). The V gene is TRBV4-3, the J gene TRBJ1-1; D unclear. This sequence was found in a man between 18 and 29 years old who had mild COVID-19 (a few samples of this study predate the infection). Cell type and time point are not known. Here the CDR3 reads CASIPEAFF. The CDR3 DNA reads TGCGCCAGCATCCCCGAAGCTTTCTTT.